Sequencing of this T cell receptor beta chain was carried out in a study of cytomegalovirus exposure and HLA in healthy donors. The germline V gene encodes CDR1 SGHAT and CDR2 FQNNGV. Trimming at V came to 6 bases and at J to 2 bases, leaving 10 bases not matched to a gene. The length of the CDR3 is 15 residues. General study points: As a later analysis showed, several of the most significant clusters appeared to be linked to common viral pathogens. The classifier reportedly diagnosed cytomegalovirus status with high sensitivity and specificity.

Primers for the PCR totalled 60 Vbeta and 13 Jbeta. Sequencing used immunoSEQ multiplex PCR; TCRdb keeps in-frame clones, though not all of them. This sample yields tens of thousands of clones, of which around three quarters are seen a single time; 9.5% to 13% belongs to the top ten. Note on this clone: Antigen unknown.

Sequenced input: PBMCs. This TCR came from a male donor in good health and CMV-seropositive. The V gene is TRBV11-2, the J gene TRBJ2-7; 7 bases fit TRBD1. The CDR3 DNA follows: TGTGCCAGCAGTCGTCCGGGACAGATTCCCTACGAGCAGTACTTC. Amino acid sequence: CASSRPGQIPYEQYF.